Given below is one T cell receptor (beta chain) in context. The CDR3 has 14 amino acids. The germline CDR1 and CDR2 sequences are SGHRS and YFSETQ. Trimming took 5 bases from V and 5 from J; bases not matched to a gene: 5. These data come from a study of blood T cell repertoires in COVID-19. Libraries were prepared by immunoSEQ multiplex PCR; TCRdb keeps only in-frame clonotypes and omits some of them. The data hold 110,000 or so clones, with around four fifths observed a single time. The chain links TRBV5-1 to TRBJ2-3; 10 bases agree with TRBD2. This sequence originates from a woman in her sixties or seventies with acute or convalescent COVID-19. Sample: peripheral blood. CDR3 amino acids: CASRAGGPEDTQYF. CDR3 DNA sequence: TGCGCCAGCAGAGCGGGAGGGCCGGAAGATACGCAGTATTTT.